A single sample is the source of the 24 T cell receptor beta chains below, sequenced in a study of CD8 T cells in ankylosing spondylitis. TCRdb reprocessed the 5' RACE reads via MiXCR and lists one record per CDR3 protein. In the table there are about 260,000 distinct CDR3 sequences, roughly 20% of which are singletons. The sample was blood, either unsorted or a sorted T cell fraction (not recorded which). These receptors all come from a male donor with ankylosing spondylitis or in good health (not recorded which).

The chain joins TRBV28 to TRBJ2-1; D might be TRBD2 (6 bases). V was clipped by 8 bases and J by 1 base, with 9 bases between them. Germline V gene sequence: CDR1 MDHEN, CDR2 SYDVKM. The CDR3 spans 13 residues. The CDR3: CASRRGSYNEQFF. For the CDR3, the DNA is TGTGCCAGCCGACGGGGGTCCTACAATGAGCAGTTCTTC.

CDR3 DNA sequence: TGTGCCAGCAGCTTACAGGTTGGCGGGGAGCTGTTTTTT. This sequence encodes CASSLQVGGELFF. The chain recombines TRBV11-2 with TRBJ2-2, with D unclear. CDR3 length: 13 amino acids. Trimming left V 2 bases short and J 7 bases short, with 8 bases between. Germline V gene sequence: CDR1 SGHAT, CDR2 FQNNGV.

Many counts were recorded for this clonotype. The chain combines TRBV5-5 with TRBJ2-1; TRBD2 is a possible D gene (6 bases). The CDR3 consists of 16 residues. V dropped 3 bases and J dropped 6 bases, with 19 bases sitting between them. CDR1 and CDR2 (germline): SGHKS, YYEKEE (reference sequence). The CDR3 nucleotides read TGTGCCAGCAGCTGGGAACCGGGACTGCCCTCCAATGAGCAGTTCTTC. This encodes CASSWEPGLPSNEQFF. The full variable domain, completed using reference TRBV5-5 and TRBJ2-1, is DAGVTQSPTHLIKTRGQQVTLRCSPISGHKSVSWYQQVLGQGPQFIFQYYEKEERGRGNFPDRFSARQFPNYSSELNVNALLLGDSALYLCASSWEPGLPSNEQFFGPGTRLTVL.

This clonotype was counted a few times. The DNA for the CDR3 is TGCAGTGCTAGCGCAGGAGGGGATCAGCCCCAGCATTTT. This sequence encodes CSASAGGDQPQHF. V gene TRBV20-1 combines with J gene TRBJ1-5; D is perhaps TRBD1 (5 bases). In germline, CDR1 is DFQATT, CDR2 SNEGSKA (reference sequence). V was clipped by 3 bases and J by 5 bases, with 11 bases between them. This CDR3 spans 13 amino acids.

In this sample, this clonotype turned up many times. The chain joins TRBV5-1 to TRBJ2-5, with 9 bases fitting TRBD2. Germline-derived CDR1 and CDR2 are SGHRS and YFSETQ. Trimming at V came to 5 bases and at J to 3 bases, leaving 11 bases not matched to a gene. The CDR3 has 16 amino acids. CDR3 in amino acids: CASRIGGSGSEETQYF. The CDR3 coding sequence is TGCGCCAGCAGGATTGGAGGTAGCGGGAGTGAAGAGACCCAGTACTTC. Full variable domain (outside the CDR3, taken from reference TRBV5-1 and TRBJ2-5): KAGVTQTPRYLIKTRGQQVTLSCSPISGHRSVSWYQQTPGQGLQFLFEYFSETQRNKGNFPGRFSGRQFSNSRSEMNVSTLELGDSALYLCASRIGGSGSEETQYFGPGTRLLVL.

The chain joins TRBV28 to TRBJ2-3, with D uncertain. The V end was cut by 4 bases, the J end by 9 bases, with 11 bases between. Germline V gene data show CDR1 as MDHEN and CDR2 as SYDVKM. The CDR3 spans 12 residues. The CDR3 DNA sequence: TGTGCCAGCAGTTCCGGGCTGGTGACGCAGTATTTT. Translation gives CASSSGLVTQYF.

The J gene is TRBJ2-1, the V gene TRBV19, with TRBD1 matching 8 bases. Germline trimming cut 6 bases from V and 0 bases from J; bases unmatched to any gene: 4. Germline loops: CDR1 LNHDA, CDR2 SQIVND (reference sequence). This CDR3 is built from 15 residues. CDR3 amino acids: CASRRDRSSYNEQFF. As DNA, the CDR3 is TGTGCCAGTAGAAGGGACAGGAGCTCCTACAATGAGCAGTTCTTC. The full variable domain, with the rest looked up from reference TRBV19 and TRBJ2-1, is DGGITQSPKYLFRKEGQNVTLSCEQNLNHDAMYWYRQDPGQGLRLIYYSQIVNDFQKGDIAEGYSVSREKKESFPLTVTSAQKNPTAFYLCASRRDRSSYNEQFFGPGTRLTVL.

V is TRBV5-1 and J is TRBJ2-3; D unresolved. Germline loops: CDR1 SGHRS, CDR2 YFSETQ. This CDR3 contains 13 residues. V was trimmed by 0 bases and J by 6 bases, leaving 8 bases between them. The CDR3 sequence: CASSLAPLDTQYF. The CDR3 bases are TGCGCCAGCAGCTTGGCCCCTCTGGATACGCAGTATTTT. The whole variable domain, filled in from reference TRBV5-1 and TRBJ2-3, reads KAGVTQTPRYLIKTRGQQVTLSCSPISGHRSVSWYQQTPGQGLQFLFEYFSETQRNKGNFPGRFSGRQFSNSRSEMNVSTLELGDSALYLCASSLAPLDTQYFGPGTRLTVL.

This rearrangement joins TRBV29-1 to TRBJ2-3; 10 bases line up with TRBD1. V lost 3 bases and J lost 4; bases outside the gene matches: 7. Germline assignment: CDR1 SQVTM and CDR2 ANQGSEA. CDR3 size: 15 residues. CDR3 in DNA: TGCAGCGTTGAGGGACAGGGGCATTTATCAGATACGCAGTATTTT. Translating gives CSVEGQGHLSDTQYF.

A few counts support this clonotype. The chain joins TRBV4-1 to TRBJ2-1; 8 nucleotides align to TRBD1. Germline-derived CDR1 and CDR2 are MGHRA and YSYEKL. The CDR3 covers 16 residues. The J segment lost 5 bases and the V segment lost 2 bases, leaving 8 bases of the junction unmatched. The CDR3 region is CASSQPTGDRHNEQFF. As DNA, the CDR3 is TGCGCCAGCAGCCAACCGACAGGGGATCGGCACAATGAGCAGTTCTTC.

This clonotype was counted only a few times. The J gene is TRBJ1-5, the V gene TRBV3-1; D remains ambiguous. The CDR3 runs 12 residues. Germline CDR1 LGHDT, CDR2 YNNKEL (reference sequence). Trimming left V 11 bases short and J 4 bases short, with 12 bases between. DNA of the CDR3: TGTGCCCGCTCGAAAGTGAATCAGCCCCAGCATTTT. Protein product: CARSKVNQPQHF.

This chain uses TRBV5-1 with TRBJ2-1; 7 nucleotides line up with TRBD1. V dropped 4 bases and J dropped 8; count of bases not matched to a gene: 6. This CDR3 region has 13 residues. CDR1 and CDR2 from the germline V gene are SGHRS and YFSETQ. The DNA of the CDR3 is TGCGCCAGCAGCCGTGACAGGGCCGATGAGCAGTTCTTC. Residues: CASSRDRADEQFF. The full variable domain, completed using reference TRBV5-1 and TRBJ2-1, is KAGVTQTPRYLIKTRGQQVTLSCSPISGHRSVSWYQQTPGQGLQFLFEYFSETQRNKGNFPGRFSGRQFSNSRSEMNVSTLELGDSALYLCASSRDRADEQFFGPGTRLTVL.

Only a few counts were recorded for this clonotype. The rearrangement joins TRBV3-1 to TRBJ2-4; 8 bases fit TRBD1. V lost 0 bases to trimming and J lost 11 bases; unmatched junction nucleotides: 9. The CDR3 contains 15 residues. Germline V CDR1 and CDR2: LGHDT, YNNKEL (reference sequence). The chain's CDR3 is CASSQDLGQGGFQYF. In DNA form, the CDR3 reads TGTGCCAGCAGCCAAGATCTTGGACAGGGCGGATTTCAGTACTTC.

This clonotype occurred a few times. V is TRBV6-5 and J is TRBJ2-3; D call uncertain. V dropped 0 bases and J dropped 6 bases, with 13 bases sitting between them. This CDR3 contains 15 residues. The germline V gene has CDR1 MNHEY and CDR2 SVGAGI. CDR3 sequence reads: CASSYSDILYDTQYF. In DNA, the CDR3 is TGTGCCAGCAGTTACTCGGATATACTGTACGATACGCAGTATTTT.

This clonotype came up a few times. The chain links TRBV14 to TRBJ2-1; TRBD2 aligns across 8 bases. The CDR3 runs to 13 residues. V lost 4 bases and J lost 9; bases outside the gene matches: 5. The V gene's germline CDR1 is SGHDN and CDR2 FVKESK. CDR3 DNA sequence: TGTGCCAGCAGCCGCGGACTAGCTGGTGAGCAGTTCTTC. It encodes CASSRGLAGEQFF.

The gene calls are TRBV6-5 and TRBJ1-1; 7 nucleotides align to TRBD1. The CDR3 is 15 residues long. Looked up from germline, CDR1 is MNHEY and CDR2 is SVGAGI. Losses at the gene ends were 7 bases for V and 0 bases for J; bases not matched to a gene: 8. This chain's CDR3 is CASITATGLNTEAFF. Here the CDR3 DNA reads TGTGCCAGCATTACGGCGACAGGGTTGAACACTGAAGCTTTCTTT.

The CDR3 reads CASSQDRGLTDTQYF. DNA for the CDR3: TGTGCCAGCAGTCAAGACAGGGGGCTGACGGATACGCAGTATTTT. The V and J genes are TRBV28 and TRBJ2-3; 10 bases line up with TRBD1. Germline V lookup: CDR1 MDHEN, CDR2 SYDVKM. The V and J ends lost 5 bases and 6 bases, in that order; junction bases with no gene match: 8. The CDR3 has 15 residues.

This clonotype came up a few times. V and J are TRBV29-1 and TRBJ2-3; D is possibly TRBD1 or TRBD2 (5 bases each). V lost 4 bases and J 0 bases, leaving 8 bases between the germline ends. The CDR3 runs to 13 residues. The germline gives CDR1 SQVTM, CDR2 ANQGSEA. DNA of the CDR3: TGCAGCGTTGCCCGGGACAGCACAGATACGCAGTATTTT. Translation gives CSVARDSTDTQYF.

This clonotype was counted ten times or more. The V call is TRBV6-5, the J call TRBJ2-3; unclear D gene. Trimming took off 0 bases at V and 4 bases at J, with 11 bases between the two ends. The CDR3 consists of 15 residues. From germline, CDR1 is MNHEY and CDR2 SVGAGI. The CDR3 reads CASSYSPAVADTQYF. Here the CDR3 DNA reads TGTGCCAGCAGTTACTCTCCGGCAGTGGCAGATACGCAGTATTTT.

The chain couples TRBV6-2 or TRBV6-3 to TRBJ2-7; unclear D gene. Germline CDR1 and CDR2: MNHEY and SVGEGT. The CDR3 contains 11 residues. The CDR3 sequence: CASSYGYGQYV. CDR3 nucleotides: TGTGCCAGCAGTTACGGTTACGGGCAGTACGTC.

This clonotype was detected once. The chain has TRBV6-1 and TRBJ2-7; D is possibly TRBD2 (6 bases). The germline CDR1 and CDR2 sequences are MNHNS and SASEGT. Trimming pared 3 bases from V and 0 bases from J, leaving 9 bases between. CDR3 length: 14 amino acids. The DNA for the CDR3 is TGTGCCAGCAGTGATAGCGGAAGCTCCTACGAGCAGTACGTC. Translation: CASSDSGSSYEQYV.

This chain connects TRBV19 to TRBJ1-2; TRBD1 is a possible D gene (6 bases). The CDR3 spans 15 residues. Germline V gene sequence: CDR1 LNHDA, CDR2 SQIVND (reference sequence). Trimming stripped 7 bases from V and 3 bases from J, with 18 bases between. CDR3 residues: CASIQDRRMDYGYTF. The CDR3 nucleotides are TGTGCCAGTATACAGGACAGAAGGATGGACTATGGCTACACCTTC.

The rearrangement links TRBV12-3 or TRBV12-4 to TRBJ1-2; a possible D gene is TRBD1 (6 bases). The CDR3 has 15 residues. Trimming took off 6 bases at V and 4 bases at J, with 18 bases between the two ends. This chain's CDR3 is CASSPGGAGSYGYTF. DNA for the CDR3: TGTGCCAGCAGCCCCGGGGGGGCGGGCTCCTATGGCTACACCTTC.

This clonotype showed up just a few times. This sequence joins TRBV12-3 or TRBV12-4 and TRBJ1-1; no definite D call. There are 12 residues in the CDR3. Deletions cut 5 bases from V and 7 bases from J, with 11 bases between. The CDR3 region is CASSTAAREAFF. The CDR3 DNA follows: TGTGCCAGCAGTACCGCCGCCCGTGAAGCTTTCTTT.